What follows is one T cell receptor (beta chain) and its context. Relative to the germline gene, one junction end is altered; a read error may explain this. Using immunoSEQ multiplex PCR, the repertoire was profiled, and TCRdb retains in-frame clones only, with some absent. The data show about 400,000 clones, more than 75% seen once. The data were obtained in a study of blood T cell repertoires in COVID-19. CDR3 size: 13 residues. Germline V gene sequence: CDR1 LGHDT, CDR2 YNNKEL (reference sequence). This sequence joins TRBV3-1 (or the pseudogene TRBV3-2) and TRBJ1-4, with 9 nucleotides matching TRBD1. This TCR came from a man between 35 and 55 years old in a cohort exposed to, infected with or recovered from COVID-19 (not recorded which). The sequenced sample consisted of PBMCs or T cells enriched from blood (not recorded which). For the CDR3, the DNA is TGTGCCAGCAGCCATGTCCCGGGGACAGGGAAGATTTTT. Translated: CASSHVPGTGKIF.